The 30 T cell receptor beta chains in this list originate from one sample, sequenced in a study of OX40 agonist ivuxolimab in advanced cancers. Method: immunoSEQ multiplex PCR; TCRdb's copy keeps in-frame clones and lacks some. The top ten clones hold roughly 1.5% of a sample with roughly 98,000 clones, 70% to 85% of them seen once. The source material was CD4+ or CD8+ T cells sorted from blood, sampled in a trial of the OX40 agonist ivuxolimab. The origin of the receptors is an adult with an advanced solid tumor such as melanoma, head and neck, liver or kidney cancer.

This rearrangement joins TRBV7-8 to TRBJ2-6; D not resolved. V lost 6 bases and J 4 bases, leaving 10 bases between the germline ends. This CDR3 comprises 14 residues. The germline V gene has CDR1 SGHVS and CDR2 FQNEAQ. CDR3 sequence (DNA): TGTGCCAGCAGTTCTCGCCTCGGGGCCAACGTCCTGACTTTC. Residues: CASSSRLGANVLTF.

The chain employs TRBV19 and TRBJ2-7; TRBD2 matches 12 bases. The CDR3 consists of 16 residues. The V segment lost 4 bases and the J segment 1 base; nucleotides outside the gene matches: 5. In germline, CDR1 is LNHDA, CDR2 SQIVND (reference sequence). The CDR3 sequence is CASSTYLAGGSYEQYF. DNA for the CDR3: TGTGCCAGTAGTACCTACCTAGCGGGAGGGTCCTACGAGCAGTACTTC.

This clone has just a few counts. The chain has TRBV12-5 and TRBJ2-1; the D gene is possibly TRBD1 (6 bases). This CDR3 has 21 residues. The germline CDR1 and CDR2 sequences are LGHNT and FRNRAP. V shed 1 base and J shed 0 bases, with 25 bases lying between them. The CDR3 nucleotides are TGTGCTAGTGGTTTGGCACATTTACCACTCAGGGGAAGGTCCTCCTACAATGAGCAGTTCTTC. It yields the protein CASGLAHLPLRGRSSYNEQFF. Full variable domain (remainder filled in from reference TRBV12-5 and TRBJ2-1): DARVTQTPRHKVTEMGQEVTMRCQPILGHNTVFWYRQTMMQGLELLAYFRNRAPLDDSGMPKDRFSAEMPDATLATLKIQPSEPRDSAVYFCASGLAHLPLRGRSSYNEQFFGPGTRLTVL.

The chain is built from TRBV12-5 and TRBJ2-1; D might be TRBD1 (6 bases). Germline CDR1 is LGHNT and CDR2 is FRNRAP. V was pared by 6 bases and J by 2 bases, with 14 bases between. The CDR3 runs to 15 residues. This CDR3 reads CASGLSGQPYNEQFF. CDR3 bases: TGTGCTAGTGGGCTGTCCGGACAGCCCTACAATGAGCAGTTCTTC.

The genes are TRBV28 and TRBJ2-1; a weak D match, TRBD2 (5 bases). CDR3 length: 16 residues. Germline V gives CDR1 MDHEN, CDR2 SYDVKM. Between the trimmed V and J ends, which lost 2 bases and 3 bases, there was a span of 14 bases. The CDR3 region is CASSLASMAGYNEQFF. CDR3 nucleotides: TGTGCCAGCAGTTTAGCCTCTATGGCGGGCTACAATGAGCAGTTCTTC.

The chain has TRBV19 and TRBJ1-2; tentatively, D is TRBD1 (6 bases). Germline loops: CDR1 LNHDA, CDR2 SQIVND (reference sequence). The V end lost 5 bases, the J end lost 8 bases, and 12 bases lay between the germline ends. This CDR3 contains 12 residues. The CDR3, as DNA: TGTGCCAGTAGTGCTCGGGGGCACGGCTACACCTTC. Residues: CASSARGHGYTF. Complete variable domain (other parts from reference TRBV19 and TRBJ1-2): DGGITQSPKYLFRKEGQNVTLSCEQNLNHDAMYWYRQDPGQGLRLIYYSQIVNDFQKGDIAEGYSVSREKKESFPLTVTSAQKNPTAFYLCASSARGHGYTFGSGTRLTVV.

The V call is TRBV10-3, the J call TRBJ2-3; D possibly corresponds to TRBD2 (7 bases). V lost 5 bases and J lost 4, with 10 bases in between. The germline gives CDR1 ENHRY, CDR2 SYGVKD. The CDR3 contains 13 residues. This CDR3 is CAISTGRADTQYF. The DNA for the CDR3 is TGTGCCATCAGTACAGGGAGGGCAGATACGCAGTATTTT.

The genes are TRBV27 and TRBJ1-6; tentative D call: TRBD1 (5 bases). Germline CDR1 and CDR2: MNHEY and SMNVEV (reference sequence). V was trimmed by 2 bases and J by 7 bases, leaving 12 bases between them. This CDR3 region has 15 residues. Here the CDR3 DNA reads TGTGCCAGCAGTTTACGATGGGACCTAAATTCACCCCTCCACTTT. This gives the protein CASSLRWDLNSPLHF.

The CDR3 here is CASSPPGDGNQPQHF. The CDR3 DNA is TGTGCCAGCTCACCCCCAGGGGATGGGAATCAGCCCCAGCATTTT. This chain connects TRBV18 to TRBJ1-5; D is possibly TRBD1 (6 bases). CDR1 is KGHSH, CDR2 LQKENI, per germline. V lost 3 bases, J lost 4 bases, and 13 bases lay in between. The length of the CDR3 is 15 residues.

The rearrangement uses TRBV7-9 and TRBJ2-1; no definite D call. The CDR3 runs to 17 residues. Trimming cost V 1 base and J 1 base, with 14 bases left between them. Germline V CDR1 and CDR2: SEHNR, FQNEAQ (reference sequence). The CDR3 nucleotides read TGTGCCAGCAGCTTAGGTGGCTCGCTAATATCCTACAATGAGCAGTTCTTC. It translates to CASSLGGSLISYNEQFF.

V gene TRBV19 combines with J gene TRBJ2-1, with D unclear. This CDR3 contains 12 residues. Germline-derived CDR1 and CDR2 are LNHDA and SQIVND (reference sequence). The V end was cut by 5 bases, the J end by 7 bases, with 9 bases between. CDR3 sequence reads: CASSETGNEQFF. The DNA of the CDR3 is TGTGCCAGTAGTGAGACGGGTAATGAGCAGTTCTTC. The variable domain in full, completed from reference TRBV19 and TRBJ2-1, reads DGGITQSPKYLFRKEGQNVTLSCEQNLNHDAMYWYRQDPGQGLRLIYYSQIVNDFQKGDIAEGYSVSREKKESFPLTVTSAQKNPTAFYLCASSETGNEQFFGPGTRLTVL.

V usage is TRBV7-3 and J usage is TRBJ1-6; TRBD1 matches 8 bases. Germline assignment: CDR1 SGHTA and CDR2 FQGTGA. The CDR3 has 16 residues. V was clipped by 2 bases and J by 10 bases; unmatched bases: 10. The chain's CDR3 is CASSLAGGAGGSPLHF. The CDR3 nucleotides are TGTGCCAGCAGCTTAGCAGGGGGCGCGGGAGGATCACCCCTCCACTTT.

The chain uses TRBV5-4 and TRBJ1-6, with 8 bases fitting TRBD1. V shed 1 base, J shed 9 bases, and the junction held 6 bases outside the gene matches. The CDR3 covers 15 residues. CDR1 SGHNT and CDR2 YYREEE come from the germline V gene (reference sequence). CDR3 region: CASSLSRQGSSPLHF. CDR3 nucleotide sequence: TGTGCCAGCAGCTTGTCGAGACAGGGGAGTTCACCCCTCCACTTT.

The chain employs TRBV4-2 and TRBJ2-1, with a weak D call TRBD2 (6 bases). CDR1 LGHNA and CDR2 YNFKEQ come from the germline V gene. This CDR3 comprises 14 residues. V lost 1 base, J lost 8 bases, and 12 bases lay in between. For the CDR3, the DNA is TGTGCCAGCAGCCAAGGCGGGGTCGCGTATGAGCAGTTCTTC. Its protein product is CASSQGGVAYEQFF.

The rearrangement joins TRBV6-5 to TRBJ2-7; 9 bases agree with TRBD1. The CDR3 sequence is 15 residues long. V was clipped by 2 bases and J by 2 bases; unmatched bases: 4. The germline CDR1 and CDR2 sequences are MNHEY and SVGAGI. CDR3 DNA: TGTGCCAGCAGTTACCCGGGACAGGGCACCTACGAGCAGTACTTC. Its protein product is CASSYPGQGTYEQYF.

The chain couples TRBV5-8 to TRBJ1-1; a weak D match, TRBD1 (5 bases). Germline-derived CDR1 and CDR2 are SGHTS and YDEGEE. V was trimmed by 2 bases and J by 4 bases, leaving 15 bases between them. This CDR3 contains 15 residues. The CDR3 DNA reads as TGTGCCAGCAGCTTTGCAACCACAGGTCCCACTGAAGCTTTCTTT. This sequence encodes CASSFATTGPTEAFF.

The chain has TRBV27 and TRBJ1-2; the match to TRBD1 covers 12 bases. The CDR3 has 15 residues. Germline V lookup: CDR1 MNHEY, CDR2 SMNVEV (reference sequence). Unmatched junction bases numbered 5, after V lost 5 bases and J lost 4 bases. The chain's CDR3 is CASSTGTGGSYGYTF. CDR3 coding DNA: TGTGCCAGCAGTACCGGGACAGGGGGCTCCTATGGCTACACCTTC.

This chain joins TRBV10-3 and TRBJ1-5, with TRBD1 matching 10 bases. With 3 bases clipped from V and 2 bases from J, the junction kept 10 bases outside the gene matches. Germline CDR1 ENHRY, CDR2 SYGVKD. The CDR3 loop spans 18 amino acids. CDR3 loop: CAISEGRWGTGGNQPQHF. The CDR3 nucleotides are TGTGCCATCAGTGAAGGGAGGTGGGGGACAGGGGGCAATCAGCCCCAGCATTTT.

V is TRBV5-5 and J is TRBJ2-1; 10 bases are a match to TRBD1. Looked up from germline, CDR1 is SGHKS and CDR2 is YYEKEE (reference sequence). The CDR3 spans 16 residues. V lost 0 bases to trimming and J lost 8 bases; unmatched junction nucleotides: 8. DNA for the CDR3: TGTGCCAGCAGCTTGGAAGTGGGACAGGGGTATCATGAGCAGTTCTTC. This sequence encodes CASSLEVGQGYHEQFF.

In its sample, this clone was seen a few times. The V and J genes are TRBV27 and TRBJ1-5, with 8 positions matching TRBD1. With V trimmed by 6 bases and J by 4 bases, 11 bases remained unmatched. The CDR3 runs 16 residues. The germline V gene encodes CDR1 MNHEY and CDR2 SMNVEV (reference sequence). CDR3 region: CASRPSRDRLNQPQHF. CDR3 sequence (DNA): TGTGCCAGCAGGCCAAGCCGGGACAGGTTAAATCAGCCCCAGCATTTT.

This clone was counted only a few times. The chain uses TRBV5-6 and TRBJ2-7; D perhaps matches TRBD2 (5 bases). The germline V gene has CDR1 SGHDT and CDR2 YYEEEE. The germline V and J ends were trimmed by 3 bases and 9 bases, with 25 bases remaining between them. This CDR3 spans 16 amino acids. CDR3 amino acids: CASSSRKDRSGERQYF. DNA for the CDR3: TGTGCCAGCAGCTCTAGAAAGGACCGATCCGGGGAGAGGCAGTACTTC. The full variable domain, its missing parts supplied by reference TRBV5-6 and TRBJ2-7, is DAGVTQSPTHLIKTRGQQVTLRCSPKSGHDTVSWYQQALGQGPQFIFQYYEEEERQRGNFPDRFSGHQFPNYSSELNVNALLLGDSALYLCASSSRKDRSGERQYFGPGTRLTVT.

This chain connects TRBV18 to TRBJ1-1; TRBD1 might be the D (5 bases). V lost 6 bases to trimming and J lost 1 base, with 9 bases between them. Germline CDR1 is KGHSH and CDR2 is LQKENI. The CDR3 extends over 13 amino acids. For the CDR3, the DNA is TGTGCCAGCTCCTCGACAGCGAACACTGAAGCTTTCTTT. This sequence encodes CASSSTANTEAFF.

V gene TRBV5-4 combines with J gene TRBJ1-2; 7 bases match TRBD1. Germline trimming cut 3 bases from V and 6 bases from J; bases unmatched to any gene: 8. CDR1 and CDR2 from the germline V gene are SGHNT and YYREEE (reference sequence). This CDR3 comprises 14 residues. CDR3 DNA sequence: TGTGCCAGCAGCTGGGGACAGCCAAGGGATGGCTACACCTTC. This gives the protein CASSWGQPRDGYTF.

This chain joins TRBV18 and TRBJ1-1; D possibly corresponds to TRBD1 (5 bases). V lost 5 bases and J lost 4, with 17 bases in between. Germline-derived CDR1 and CDR2 are KGHSH and LQKENI. CDR3 length: 15 amino acids. CDR3 sequence (DNA): TGTGCCAGCTCAGATCAGGGTTTCACTCTCACTGAAGCTTTCTTT. Translation gives CASSDQGFTLTEAFF.

The chain recombines TRBV4-2 with TRBJ1-3; D is uncertain. V dropped 0 bases and J dropped 2 bases, with 8 bases sitting between them. Germline values: CDR1 LGHNA, CDR2 YNFKEQ. The CDR3 covers 15 residues. The CDR3: CASSQDSQTGNTIYF. Here the CDR3 DNA reads TGTGCCAGCAGCCAAGATAGTCAGACTGGAAACACCATATATTTT.

This clone was counted a single time. The J gene is TRBJ2-1, the V gene TRBV4-3; D is unclear. Looked up from germline, CDR1 is LGHNA and CDR2 is YSLEER. The V end lost 0 bases, the J end lost 10 bases, and 13 bases lay between the germline ends. The CDR3 is 14 amino acids. CDR3 loop: CASSQDVAPSEQFF. CDR3 coding DNA: TGCGCCAGCAGCCAAGATGTCGCCCCCAGCGAGCAGTTCTTC.

This sequence joins TRBV30 and TRBJ2-7; D tentatively reads TRBD1 or TRBD2 (5 bases each). CDR1 is GTSNPN, CDR2 SVGIG, per germline (reference sequence). The CDR3 contains 14 residues. Trimming stripped 4 bases from V and 6 bases from J, with 19 bases between. CDR3 sequence reads: CAWNPGRRGREQYF. The CDR3 DNA is TGTGCCTGGAATCCGGGACGCCGCGGCCGCGAGCAGTACTTC.

The gene calls are TRBV5-8 and TRBJ2-7; D call uncertain. The CDR3 runs to 13 residues. Germline V gene data show CDR1 as SGHTS and CDR2 as YDEGEE. V lost 5 bases to trimming and J lost 1 base, with 10 bases between them. This chain's CDR3 is CASSLGISYEQYF. The CDR3 bases are TGTGCCAGCAGTTTAGGGATTTCCTACGAGCAGTACTTC.

This clone came up a few times. This chain links TRBV19 with TRBJ1-3; tentatively, D is TRBD1 (5 bases). Germline CDR1 is LNHDA and CDR2 is SQIVND (reference sequence). V was trimmed by 10 bases and J by 4 bases, leaving 17 bases between them. This CDR3 is 14 amino acids long. CDR3 sequence: CATRSRVRGNTIYF. CDR3 bases: TGTGCCACCAGGTCCAGGGTTCGAGGAAACACCATATATTTT.

The V gene is TRBV6-5, the J gene TRBJ1-2; 8 nucleotides align to TRBD1. CDR3 size: 15 residues. Trimming took 0 bases from V and 6 from J; bases not matched to a gene: 6. Looked up from germline, CDR1 is MNHEY and CDR2 is SVGAGI. The CDR3 nucleotides are TGTGCCAGCAGTTACTCTCACAGGGGGAGAGATGGCTACACCTTC. It specifies CASSYSHRGRDGYTF.